This T cell receptor beta chain was captured by sequencing in a study of shared clonotypes between healthy human individuals. Study as a whole: The study drew on two women and three men aged 18 to 49 as donors.

TCRdb's copy holds only in-frame clones and misses some; the assay was immunoSEQ multiplex PCR. The sample includes some 1.5 million clones, around 98% of them seen just once. CDR3 length equals 13 residues. The V gene's germline CDR1 is MNHNS and CDR2 SASEGT. Trimming removed 4 bases from V and 4 bases from J, with 10 bases in between. The J gene is TRBJ2-5, the V gene TRBV6-1; tentatively, D is TRBD1 or TRBD2 (5 bases each). The source is a man under 40 in good health. Material: naive CD4+ T cells sorted from blood. Subset given: CD45RA+ positively selected. The CDR3 is CASSGGWGETQYF. In nucleotides, the CDR3 is TGTGCCAGCAGTGGGGGGTGGGGAGAGACCCAGTACTTC.